These 13 T cell receptor beta chains were sequenced from one sample in a study of shared clonotypes between healthy human individuals. Clones were read by immunoSEQ multiplex PCR, and TCRdb kept only the in-frame ones, dropping some. The sample holds approximately 100,000 clones, about 71% seen once. Sequencing input: memory CD8+ T cells sorted from blood. Subset given: CD45RO+ cells pooled with CCR7-negative TemRA cells. The receptors were gathered from a woman younger than 45 in good health.

CDR3 nucleotides: TGTGCCACCCAAAAGGACGGAGTCTGGACTAATGAAAAACTGTTTTTT. It yields the protein CATQKDGVWTNEKLFF. The chain is built from TRBV19 and TRBJ1-4; no clear D. This CDR3 has 16 amino acids. CDR1 and CDR2 (germline): LNHDA, SQIVND (reference sequence). V shed 10 bases and J shed 2 bases, with 20 bases lying between them. Drawing the rest from reference TRBV19 and TRBJ1-4, the complete variable domain is DGGITQSPKYLFRKEGQNVTLSCEQNLNHDAMYWYRQDPGQGLRLIYYSQIVNDFQKGDIAEGYSVSREKKESFPLTVTSAQKNPTAFYLCATQKDGVWTNEKLFFGSGTQLSVL.

This clone appeared many times. The genes are TRBV28 and TRBJ1-2; 7 bases are a match to TRBD1. V lost 5 bases to trimming and J lost 5 bases; unmatched junction nucleotides: 5. The CDR3 runs to 13 residues. CDR1 and CDR2 from the germline V gene are MDHEN and SYDVKM. The CDR3 is CASSPPTGYGYTF. DNA for the CDR3: TGTGCCAGCAGTCCCCCGACAGGGTATGGCTACACCTTC.

The chain employs TRBV11-2 and TRBJ2-4, with D perhaps assigned TRBD1 or TRBD2 (5 bases each). V lost 1 base to trimming and J lost 7 bases, with 11 bases between them. Per germline, CDR1 SGHAT and CDR2 FQNNGV. The CDR3 loop spans 14 amino acids. CDR3 nucleotide sequence: TGTGCCAGCAGCTTAGTCTTAGGGACGAACATTCAGTACTTC. It is translated as CASSLVLGTNIQYF.

The chain has TRBV6-1 and TRBJ2-5; maybe TRBD1 (6 bases). The DNA matches TRBJ2-7 better at its end, which makes the J call doubtful. Germline V lookup: CDR1 MNHNS, CDR2 SASEGT. The CDR3 is made up of 15 amino acids. CDR3 sequence: CASSEAQDSSYEQYF. CDR3 DNA: TGTGCCAGCAGTGAGGCACAGGACAGCTCCTACGAGCAGTACTTC.

The DNA for the CDR3 is TGTGCCAGCAGCTCCGTTCTGTGGCCGTCCGACAGACCCTATGGCTACACCTTC. Its protein is CASSSVLWPSDRPYGYTF. The chain links TRBV28 to TRBJ1-2; the D gene is possibly TRBD1 (5 bases). Deletions cut 6 bases from V and 4 bases from J, with 27 bases between. In germline, CDR1 is MDHEN, CDR2 SYDVKM. This CDR3 is 18 amino acids long.

The gene calls are TRBV2 and TRBJ2-7; no reliable D call. Germline-derived CDR1 and CDR2 are SNHLY and FYNNEI. This CDR3 is 13 amino acids long. Trimming took 8 bases from V and 0 from J, leaving 11 bases between them. CDR3 amino acids: CASSRQTSYEQYF. Here the CDR3 DNA reads TGTGCCAGCTCTAGGCAGACCTCCTACGAGCAGTACTTC.

The sample holds a few counts of this clone. The chain is built from TRBV6-4 and TRBJ2-5; D could derive from TRBD1 or TRBD2 (5 bases each). CDR1 is MRHNA, CDR2 SNTAGT, per germline. V shed 2 bases and J shed 9 bases, with 13 bases lying between them. The CDR3 extends over 13 amino acids. CDR3 DNA sequence: TGTGCCAGCAGTGACAGCGCCTCGGGGCCCCAGTACTTC. Translating gives CASSDSASGPQYF.

The chain carries TRBV10-3 and TRBJ2-1, with 7 bases that match TRBD1. CDR1 is ENHRY, CDR2 SYGVKD, per germline. The CDR3 runs 17 residues. V was clipped by 0 bases and J by 0 bases; unmatched bases: 5. The CDR3 nucleotides are TGTGCCATCAGTGAGTCCCGGGACAGCTTCTCCTACAATGAGCAGTTCTTC. Its translation: CAISESRDSFSYNEQFF.

This clone was detected ten times or more. The identical CDR3 is also encoded by other nucleotide sequences in the sample. The rearrangement links TRBV9 to TRBJ1-4, with a tentative D call TRBD1 (5 bases). The V end was cut by 2 bases, the J end by 6 bases, with 11 bases between. This CDR3 has 14 residues. CDR1 and CDR2 from the germline V gene are SGDLS and YYNGEE. The CDR3 region has the DNA TGTGCCAGCAGCGTGGGGGGGACGGATGAAAAACTGTTTTTT. It encodes CASSVGGTDEKLFF.

The chain combines TRBV29-1 with TRBJ2-7; 9 positions agree with TRBD1. Germline V gene sequence: CDR1 SQVTM, CDR2 ANQGSEA. The CDR3 has 13 residues. The junction had 5 bases not matched to a gene; V was cut back by 4 bases and J by 4 bases. The CDR3 region has the DNA TGCAGCGTTGTGGGGACAGGGCGGTACGAGCAGTACTTC. Its protein product is CSVVGTGRYEQYF.

This chain uses TRBV7-8 with TRBJ1-5; no definite D call. The ends were cut back, 0 bases at V and 6 bases at J, with 12 bases in the middle. This CDR3 comprises 15 residues. Germline V gene lookup returns CDR1 SGHVS and CDR2 FQNEAQ. The CDR3 coding sequence is TGTGCCAGCAGCTTAGCTTTTCAGGCGGGTCAGCCCCAGCATTTT. Translation gives CASSLAFQAGQPQHF. Together with reference TRBV7-8 and TRBJ1-5, the CDR3 gives the full variable domain: GAGVSQSPRYKVAKRGQDVALRCDPISGHVSLFWYQQALGQGPEFLTYFQNEAQLDKSGLPSDRFFAERPEGSVSTLKIQRTQQEDSAVYLCASSLAFQAGQPQHFGDGTRLSIL.

The V and J genes are TRBV9 and TRBJ1-1, with D possibly TRBD1 on 5 matching bases. CDR1 is SGDLS, CDR2 YYNGEE, per germline. The CDR3 extends over 16 amino acids. Trimming cost V 4 bases and J 0 bases, with 16 bases left between them. The CDR3 coding sequence is TGTGCCAGCAGCAGCGACCGGAGGGGTATGAACACTGAAGCTTTCTTT. Translation gives CASSSDRRGMNTEAFF.

The sample holds many counts of this clone. The gene calls are TRBV7-2 and TRBJ2-5, with TRBD2 matching 8 bases. Losses at the gene ends were 1 base for V and 6 bases for J; bases not matched to a gene: 10. This CDR3 spans 16 amino acids. The germline gives CDR1 SGHTA, CDR2 FQGNSA. CDR3 nucleotide sequence: TGTGCCAGCAGCTTAGGTGGACTAGCCGGGAGCAAGACCCAGTACTTC. It codes for CASSLGGLAGSKTQYF.